This entry features one TCR beta chain sequence. Its antigen target is currently unknown. No base quality values were provided; no much bigger clone lies one nucleotide off. The CDR3 measures 16 amino acids from cysteine to phenylalanine. Only the CDR3 DNA stays, 48 bases, in frame from base 1. V was cut back by 4 bases and J by 4 bases, leaving a gap of 22 bases between them. Via the germline V gene (reference sequence), CDR1 is DFQATT and CDR2 SNEGSKA. This specimen belongs to a study of T cell repertoires in cytomegalovirus infection (dated by TCRdb to between 2017 and 2020). In terms of the full investigation: Peptide stimulations targeted recently identified HLA-C-restricted CMV epitopes, whose presentation resists viral immunomodulation, together with well-studied HLA-B-restricted epitopes. The HLA type of each donor mattered for the analysis, because public TCR beta signatures pointed to carriage of CMV infection along with the matching HLA type. Study-wide conclusions, independent of this receptor: The ex vivo response was dominated by HLA-C-restricted CMV-specific TCR beta clonotypes, and the single most frequent clonotype in two of eight donors was supplied by these HLA-C-restricted clonotypes. Carriers of CMV infection plus the relevant HLA type were discriminated by the cumulative frequency of public TCR beta family members in the study cohort and in an independent roughly 400-donor cohort.

Sequencing used an Illumina HiSeq 1500. The public sequencing data were trimmed at Q25 with fastp and processed into clonotypes with MiXCR by TCRdb, which kept only in-frame beta chains. Rows with a matching CDR3 protein are joined into one entry that keeps the most common DNA and genes. The sample has 570,000 or so distinct CDR3 sequences on record, under 45% of them singletons. Of the sample, about 46% falls within the top ten clones. The treatment or condition label, as the study defines it: in vitro stimulation with specific CMV peptide epitopes to enrich CMV-specific T cells. The receptor chain draws on TRBV20-1 and TRBJ1-2, with an unclear D gene assignment. The sequence derives from a human donor in good health (CMV status not recorded). Some clones in this sample may be carry-over from other donors' samples. Sequencing was performed on cultured PBMCs, taken from culture after CMV antigen stimulation. Read as DNA, the sequence is TGCAGTGCTATTAGTTGGGTGCCTCGGGGTTCCTATGGCTACACCTTC. Translated, it gives CSAISWVPRGSYGYTF.